The T cell receptor beta chain described here comes from a study of OX40 agonist ivuxolimab in advanced cancers. The study, taken as a whole, reports: Normalized T-cell clonal expansion was also low in some nonresponders. The expanded peripheral T cells' antigen specificity was not determined.

In its sample, this clone was seen once. Its antigen is undetermined. The CDR3 has 14 amino acids. With 1 base removed from V and 0 bases from J, the gap between germline ends came to 4 bases. Looked up from germline, CDR1 is SEHNR and CDR2 is FQNEAQ (reference sequence). Sampled blood was obtained at baseline, cycle 4 day 1, and cycle 7 day 1. Assay used: immunoSEQ multiplex PCR; TCRdb lists only in-frame clones, some missing. The sample yields about 50,000 clones, around 93% seen once. The receptor's source is an adult with an advanced solid tumor such as melanoma, head and neck, liver or kidney cancer. The chain joins TRBV7-9 to TRBJ2-4, with unresolved D. The specimen was CD4+ or CD8+ T cells sorted from blood, collected in a trial of the OX40 agonist ivuxolimab. The CDR3 DNA sequence: TGTGCCAGCAGCTTAGGGGGAGCCAAAAACATTCAGTACTTC. Translating it yields CASSLGGAKNIQYF.